The 27 T cell receptor beta chains presented below share a single source sample, sequenced in a study of identifying expanded T cells in peripheral blood. TCRdb keeps only in-frame clones here, not all; method: immunoSEQ multiplex PCR. The sample shows tens of thousands of clones, 84% of them seen only once. Material for sequencing was blood. The receptors stem from a person aged 18 to 70 in good health.

By share, this clone counts as medium-sized. Other DNA sequences within the sample encode an identical CDR3. The chain links TRBV29-1 to TRBJ1-1; no definite D call. The CDR3 contains 12 residues. Germline loops: CDR1 SQVTM, CDR2 ANQGSEA. With 0 bases removed from V and 3 bases from J, the gap between germline ends came to 5 bases. The CDR3 DNA is TGCAGCGTTGAAGATCCCTACACTGAAGCTTTCTTT. Its translation: CSVEDPYTEAFF. The whole variable domain, filled in from reference TRBV29-1 and TRBJ1-1, reads SAVISQKPSRDICQRGTSLTIQCQVDSQVTMMFWYRQQPGQSLTLIATANQGSEATYESGFVIDKFPISRPNLTFSTLTVSNMSPEDSSIYLCSVEDPYTEAFFGQGTRLTVV.

The chain couples TRBV6-1 to TRBJ2-7; D unclear. The length of the CDR3 is 15 residues. CDR1 and CDR2 from the germline V gene are MNHNS and SASEGT. Trimming stripped 6 bases from V and 2 bases from J, with 17 bases between. CDR3 coding DNA: TGTGCCAGCAGCAAAGACCCCACGGCGGCCTACGAGCAGTACTTC. Its protein product is CASSKDPTAAYEQYF.

This clone appeared a single time. CDR3 nucleotides: TGTGCCAGCAGCCCAATAGCGGGTAGGACTACCTACGAGCAGTACTTC. Residues: CASSPIAGRTTYEQYF. This chain connects TRBV14 to TRBJ2-7, with 7 positions matching TRBD2. The CDR3 is made up of 16 amino acids. Trimming cost V 4 bases and J 2 bases; bases outside gene matches: 11. Germline V gene sequence: CDR1 SGHDN, CDR2 FVKESK.

The genes are TRBV9 and TRBJ2-5; TRBD2 might be the D (6 bases). V dropped 3 bases and J dropped 9 bases, with 15 bases sitting between them. The CDR3 sequence is 13 residues long. Germline V gene sequence: CDR1 SGDLS, CDR2 YYNGEE. CDR3 sequence reads: CASSGTGGTAQYF. The CDR3 nucleotides are TGTGCCAGCAGCGGGACTGGGGGGACGGCCCAGTACTTC.

This clone was counted a few times. The chain employs TRBV28 and TRBJ1-5, with unresolved D. The length of the CDR3 is 14 residues. V lost 0 bases and J 1 base, leaving 4 bases between the germline ends. In germline, CDR1 is MDHEN, CDR2 SYDVKM. CDR3 in DNA: TGTGCCAGCAGTTTATGGGGGAGCAATCAGCCCCAGCATTTT. Translating gives CASSLWGSNQPQHF.

This clone has more than one count but fewer than ten. The genes are TRBV18 and TRBJ2-1; D not resolved. This CDR3 has 15 residues. Trimming took off 0 bases at V and 9 bases at J, with 15 bases between the two ends. CDR1 is KGHSH and CDR2 is LQKENI in the germline V gene. The CDR3 DNA sequence: TGTGCCAGCTCACCACCAGGGATGATTGGCGGTGAGCAGTTCTTC. This encodes CASSPPGMIGGEQFF.

This clone is a singleton in its sample. The chain uses TRBV11-2 and TRBJ2-1; D is perhaps TRBD2 (7 bases). V was cut by 5 bases and J by 11 bases, with 19 bases left in between. The CDR3 consists of 14 residues. Germline V CDR1 and CDR2: SGHAT, FQNNGV. The CDR3 DNA reads TGTGCCAGCAGCCTCGTACAGGGAGGGGCCCAGCAGTTCTTC. It translates to CASSLVQGGAQQFF.

This clone was recorded only once. The chain couples TRBV6-6 to TRBJ1-3; TRBD1 aligns across 9 bases. In germline, CDR1 is MNHNY, CDR2 SVGAGI (reference sequence). CDR3 length equals 15 residues. J gave up 2 bases and V 5 bases, and 4 bases lay outside the gene matches. The CDR3, as DNA: TGTGCCAGCAGTACGGACAGGGGAGCTGGAAACACCATATATTTT. Protein product: CASSTDRGAGNTIYF.

Remarks on this clone: This may come from a read error, since a much larger clone is one base off. J is TRBJ1-3 and V is TRBV7-6; maybe TRBD1 (5 bases). Trimming cost V 6 bases and J 1 base, with 7 bases left between them. The germline V gene has CDR1 SGHVS and CDR2 FNYEAQ. This CDR3 has 13 residues. As DNA, the CDR3 is TGTGCCAGCAGGGCAGGGTCTGGAAACACCATATATTTT. Residues: CASRAGSGNTIYF.

This rearrangement joins TRBV7-2 to TRBJ2-1, with TRBD2 matching over 7 bases. Germline V gene data show CDR1 as SGHTA and CDR2 as FQGNSA. The length of the CDR3 is 15 residues. J lost 0 bases, V lost 5 bases, and 4 bases had no gene match. The CDR3 region has the DNA TGTGCCAGCAGCCCCGGGACTACCTCCTACAATGAGCAGTTCTTC. Translated, it gives CASSPGTTSYNEQFF.

This clone appeared a single time. V usage is TRBV4-3 and J usage is TRBJ2-7; D is unresolved. The V and J ends lost 1 base and 4 bases respectively, with 8 bases between them. Germline V gene sequence: CDR1 LGHNA, CDR2 YSLEER. The CDR3 has 13 residues. The CDR3 DNA follows: TGCGCCAGCAGCCAAGGCCCGGGTTACGAGCAGTACTTC. This gives the protein CASSQGPGYEQYF.

The chain links TRBV25-1 to TRBJ2-5, with TRBD2 identical over 8 bases. V lost 2 bases, J lost 5 bases, and 4 bases stayed unmatched. The CDR3 sequence is 14 residues long. CDR1 and CDR2 from the germline V gene are MGHDK and SYGVNS. The DNA of the CDR3 is TGTGCCAGCAGTGAACGAGCGGGAGTTGAGACCCAGTACTTC. Residues: CASSERAGVETQYF.

The chain joins TRBV4-3 to TRBJ2-2; D is unresolved. Germline loops: CDR1 LGHNA, CDR2 YSLEER. The CDR3 runs to 14 residues. The ends were cut back, 2 bases at V and 5 bases at J, with 9 bases in the middle. The CDR3 is CASSQRWQTGELFF. In nucleotides, the CDR3 is TGCGCCAGCAGCCAAAGGTGGCAGACCGGGGAGCTGTTTTTT.

The V and J genes are TRBV7-3 and TRBJ1-3, with TRBD1 as a possible D gene (5 bases). The CDR3 loop spans 14 amino acids. Germline assignment: CDR1 SGHTA and CDR2 FQGTGA. Deletions cut 5 bases from V and 0 bases from J, with 8 bases between. CDR3 sequence reads: CASSRDGSGNTIYF. The CDR3 DNA follows: TGTGCCAGCAGCAGGGACGGCTCTGGAAACACCATATATTTT.

V usage is TRBV11-3 and J usage is TRBJ2-1; D is possibly TRBD1 (6 bases). The CDR3 loop spans 17 amino acids. The V gene lost 2 bases and the J gene lost 0 bases, with 14 bases spanning the gap. From germline, CDR1 is SGHNT and CDR2 YENEEA. CDR3: CASSLTLQGNSYNEQFF. CDR3 DNA sequence: TGTGCCAGCAGCTTAACACTACAGGGAAACTCCTACAATGAGCAGTTCTTC.

The genes are TRBV27 and TRBJ1-5; 8 nucleotides align to TRBD1. Trimming took 0 bases from V and 4 from J; bases not matched to a gene: 8. This CDR3 is built from 17 residues. CDR1 is MNHEY, CDR2 SMNVEV, per germline (reference sequence). As DNA, the CDR3 is TGTGCCAGCAGTTTATCCGTGGGACAGGCGAAAAATCAGCCCCAGCATTTT. Its translation: CASSLSVGQAKNQPQHF.

The chain uses TRBV4-3 and TRBJ2-7; weak D call: TRBD2 (7 bases). There are 15 residues in the CDR3. Germline V lookup: CDR1 LGHNA, CDR2 YSLEER. Trimming took 0 bases from V and 4 from J, leaving 13 bases between them. CDR3 amino acids: CASSQERRGPYEQYF. The CDR3 DNA reads as TGCGCCAGCAGCCAAGAGAGGCGGGGGCCATACGAGCAGTACTTC.

This clone appeared a few times. This CDR3 is CASNPTGTSGNEQFF. CDR3 in DNA: TGTGCCAGCAACCCAACCGGGACTAGCGGAAATGAGCAGTTCTTC. The V gene is TRBV9, the J gene TRBJ2-1; 11 nucleotides line up with TRBD2. Germline V CDR1 and CDR2: SGDLS, YYNGEE. The CDR3 extends over 15 amino acids. Trimming took 6 bases from V and 7 from J; bases not matched to a gene: 9.

The chain has TRBV15 and TRBJ1-1, with 9 positions matching TRBD1. This CDR3 region has 15 residues. In germline, CDR1 is LNHNV, CDR2 YYDKDF (reference sequence). With V trimmed by 3 bases and J by 0 bases, 2 bases remained unmatched. The CDR3 region is CATSSWDRVNTEAFF. The CDR3 DNA sequence: TGTGCCACCAGCAGTTGGGACAGGGTGAACACTGAAGCTTTCTTT.

This chain links TRBV7-2 with TRBJ2-7, with 8 positions matching TRBD1. Germline-derived CDR1 and CDR2 are SGHTA and FQGNSA. CDR3 size: 15 residues. Losses at the gene ends were 3 bases for V and 5 bases for J; bases not matched to a gene: 9. CDR3 sequence: CASSFLGQGFNEQYF. The CDR3 DNA sequence: TGTGCCAGCAGCTTTTTAGGACAGGGTTTTAACGAGCAGTACTTC. The variable domain in full, completed from reference TRBV7-2 and TRBJ2-7, reads GAGVSQSPSNKVTEKGKDVELRCDPISGHTALYWYRQSLGQGLEFLIYFQGNSAPDKSGLPSDRFSAERTGGSVSTLTIQRTQQEDSAVYLCASSFLGQGFNEQYFGPGTRLTVT.

CDR3 loop: CATSRAGPGETQYF. DNA for the CDR3: TGTGCCACCAGCAGAGCGGGGCCCGGGGAGACCCAGTACTTC. The chain is built from TRBV15 and TRBJ2-5; tentatively, D is TRBD1 or TRBD2 (5 bases each). CDR3 length equals 14 residues. Trimming cost V 1 base and J 5 bases, with 11 bases left between them. The germline gives CDR1 LNHNV, CDR2 YYDKDF (reference sequence).

V gene TRBV11-2 combines with J gene TRBJ2-2; D might be TRBD1 (6 bases). V was pared by 6 bases and J by 5 bases, with 19 bases between. This CDR3 contains 16 residues. Per the germline V gene, CDR1 is SGHAT and CDR2 is FQNNGV. Here the CDR3 DNA reads TGTGCCAGCAGACCACTACTAGGGGGACGGACCGGGGAGCTGTTTTTT. This gives the protein CASRPLLGGRTGELFF.

This clone was detected only once. This chain uses TRBV11-3 with TRBJ2-3; D not certain. The V end was cut by 5 bases, the J end by 5 bases, with 14 bases between. This CDR3 region has 14 residues. The germline gives CDR1 SGHNT, CDR2 YENEEA. CDR3 DNA: TGTGCCAGCAGCGATTCCCCAACGCGAGATACGCAGTATTTT. Translated, it gives CASSDSPTRDTQYF.

This clone was observed a single time. V gene TRBV15 combines with J gene TRBJ2-5; possible D gene TRBD1, 6 bases. The CDR3 consists of 16 residues. The germline gives CDR1 LNHNV, CDR2 YYDKDF (reference sequence). V lost 6 bases and J lost 2, with 19 bases in between. Written as DNA, the CDR3 is TGTGCCACCAGGGGGGCTCAGGACAGAGGACAAGAGACCCAGTACTTC. It translates to CATRGAQDRGQETQYF.

This chain connects TRBV9 to TRBJ2-7; 10 bases are shared with TRBD2. J lost 5 bases, V lost 0 bases, and 5 bases had no gene match. The CDR3 spans 15 residues. Per germline, CDR1 SGDLS and CDR2 YYNGEE. CDR3: CASSVEPSGRNEQYF. CDR3 DNA: TGTGCCAGCAGCGTAGAACCTAGCGGGAGAAACGAGCAGTACTTC.

The chain uses TRBV7-8 and TRBJ2-1; a weak D match, TRBD1 (5 bases). The germline gives CDR1 SGHVS, CDR2 FQNEAQ. Trimming pared 4 bases from V and 4 bases from J, leaving 8 bases between. The CDR3 is 13 residues long. The CDR3, as DNA: TGTGCCAGCAGCTCGACAGAATACAATGAGCAGTTCTTC. This encodes CASSSTEYNEQFF.

V gene TRBV6-5 combines with J gene TRBJ2-1, with unresolved D. CDR1 and CDR2 (germline): MNHEY, SVGAGI. The CDR3 is 15 amino acids. Trimming shortened V by 6 bases and J by 10 bases, and 22 bases separated the two germline ends. The CDR3 is CASSPDNMTPREQFF. CDR3 DNA sequence: TGTGCCAGCAGCCCTGATAATATGACTCCCCGCGAGCAGTTCTTC.